A single sample gave rise to the 24 T cell receptor beta chains below, sequenced in a study of T cell responses to AZD1222 COVID-19 vaccine. TCRdb's table, derived via immunoSEQ multiplex PCR, lists solely in-frame clones and lacks some. The table lists 83,000 or so clones, around 86% of them singletons. Sequencing was performed on peripheral blood, taken on day 0 of AZD1222 vaccination. The receptors shown here come from an adult in good health.

V and J are TRBV7-9 and TRBJ1-4; the D gene is possibly TRBD1 (6 bases). There are 14 residues in the CDR3. The V gene's germline CDR1 is SEHNR and CDR2 FQNEAQ (reference sequence). Trimming shortened V by 1 base and J by 6 bases, and 9 bases separated the two germline ends. The CDR3 protein is CASSLGGAHEKLFF. The CDR3 DNA reads as TGTGCCAGCAGCTTAGGGGGGGCACATGAAAAACTGTTTTTT. The complete variable domain, with remaining parts taken from reference TRBV7-9 and TRBJ1-4, reads DTGVSQNPRHKITKRGQNVTFRCDPISEHNRLYWYRQTLGQGPEFLTYFQNEAQLEKSRLLSDRFSAERPKGSFSTLEIQRTEQGDSAMYLCASSLGGAHEKLFFGSGTQLSVL.

J is TRBJ1-1 and V is TRBV7-2, with 7 nucleotides matching TRBD1. The CDR3 consists of 14 residues. Germline lookup yields CDR1 SGHTA and CDR2 FQGNSA. The ends lost 2 bases at V and 5 bases at J; junction bases unmatched: 5. The CDR3: CASSLKGAPTEAFF. The CDR3 DNA follows: TGTGCCAGCAGCTTAAAGGGGGCCCCTACTGAAGCTTTCTTT.

The rearrangement links TRBV5-1 to TRBJ2-5, with TRBD2 identical over 16 bases. V was pared by 0 bases and J by 9 bases, with 8 bases of the junction left unmatched. The CDR3 extends over 17 amino acids. Germline V gives CDR1 SGHRS, CDR2 YFSETQ. The CDR3 region is CASSLAVGTSGGVAQYF. CDR3 sequence (DNA): TGCGCCAGCAGCTTGGCCGTCGGGACTAGCGGGGGGGTGGCCCAGTACTTC.

This chain links TRBV29-1 with TRBJ2-4; D perhaps matches TRBD2 (6 bases). The length of the CDR3 is 13 residues. The germline V gene has CDR1 SQVTM and CDR2 ANQGSEA. Between the trimmed V and J ends, which lost 2 bases and 11 bases, there was a span of 16 bases. Here the CDR3 reads CSVERQSGSVQYF. The CDR3 region has the DNA TGCAGCGTTGAAAGGCAGAGCGGGTCAGTTCAGTACTTC.

The V gene is TRBV6-1, the J gene TRBJ2-2, with 10 bases aligning to TRBD2. V shed 2 bases, J shed 7 bases, and the junction held 7 bases outside the gene matches. Germline CDR1 MNHNS, CDR2 SASEGT. The length of the CDR3 is 16 residues. The CDR3 nucleotides read TGTGCCAGCAGTGAATTTACCCTAGCGGGAGTCGGGGAGCTGTTTTTT. As protein: CASSEFTLAGVGELFF.

The chain has TRBV11-2 and TRBJ1-6; D unresolved. Germline lookup yields CDR1 SGHAT and CDR2 FQNNGV. The CDR3 sequence is 17 residues long. The V end was cut by 0 bases, the J end by 8 bases, with 17 bases between. The CDR3 protein is CASSLEAWSHLDSPLHF. The CDR3 DNA reads TGTGCCAGCAGCTTAGAGGCCTGGTCCCACCTGGATTCACCCCTCCACTTT.

In DNA form, the CDR3 reads TGTGCCACGATCGAGACAGCTTCCTCTGGAAACACCATATATTTT. Translating it yields CATIETASSGNTIYF. This chain joins TRBV19 and TRBJ1-3; maybe TRBD1 (5 bases). V was cut by 10 bases and J by 0 bases, with 16 bases left in between. The CDR3 has 15 residues. Germline values: CDR1 LNHDA, CDR2 SQIVND (reference sequence).

The chain links TRBV6-2 or TRBV6-3 to TRBJ1-1; no clear D gene. Germline assignment: CDR1 MNHEY and CDR2 SVGEGT. Deletions cut 6 bases from V and 5 bases from J, with 19 bases between. CDR3 length equals 15 residues. CDR3 DNA: TGTGCCAGCAGCATCCCCCCGGGGTACTGGACTGAAGCTTTCTTT. It is translated as CASSIPPGYWTEAFF.

For the CDR3, the DNA is TGCGCCAGCAGCCTACGGAAGCGGGGGACAGGCACCACTAACTATGGCTACACCTTC. Translating gives CASSLRKRGTGTTNYGYTF. The chain links TRBV4-1 to TRBJ1-2, with TRBD1 matching 8 bases. Germline V gene lookup returns CDR1 MGHRA and CDR2 YSYEKL. J lost 0 bases, V lost 4 bases, and 16 bases had no gene match. This CDR3 has 19 residues.

V is TRBV5-6 and J is TRBJ1-6; possible D gene TRBD1, 5 bases. Germline loops: CDR1 SGHDT, CDR2 YYEEEE. The CDR3 extends over 14 amino acids. With 0 bases removed from V and 6 bases from J, the gap between germline ends came to 7 bases. Here the CDR3 reads CASSLAGFNSPLHF. The CDR3 nucleotides are TGTGCCAGCAGCTTGGCAGGGTTTAATTCACCCCTCCACTTT.

The rearrangement links TRBV28 to TRBJ2-3; no firm D call. CDR1 and CDR2 (germline): MDHEN, SYDVKM. This CDR3 contains 13 residues. V was trimmed by 3 bases and J by 6 bases, leaving 10 bases between them. The DNA for the CDR3 is TGTGCCAGCAGTTTTGGGCCCACGGATACGCAGTATTTT. It translates to CASSFGPTDTQYF. The full variable domain, in which reference TRBV28 and TRBJ2-3 provide the parts outside the CDR3, is DVKVTQSSRYLVKRTGEKVFLECVQDMDHENMFWYRQDPGLGLRLIYFSYDVKMKEKGDIPEGYSVSREKKERFSLILESASTNQTSMYLCASSFGPTDTQYFGPGTRLTVL.

The chain combines TRBV21-1 with TRBJ2-7; the tabulated D call, TRBD2, remains unverified against the DNA. TRBV21-1 is a pseudogene. The CDR3 covers 16 residues. DNA for the CDR3: TGTGCCAGCAGCAAATTGAGAGCGGGAGGTACCTACGAGCAGTACTTC. Translation gives CASSKLRAGGTYEQYF.

The chain recombines TRBV6-5 with TRBJ1-2; TRBD1 aligns across 10 bases. In germline, CDR1 is MNHEY, CDR2 SVGAGI. V lost 7 bases to trimming and J lost 7 bases; unmatched junction nucleotides: 9. The CDR3 length is 14 residues. The CDR3 sequence is CASIWDRGGGGYTF. The CDR3 region has the DNA TGTGCCAGCATTTGGGACAGGGGTGGAGGTGGCTACACCTTC.

This clone was observed once. The chain is built from TRBV7-2 and TRBJ1-3; 8 positions agree with TRBD1. This CDR3 comprises 15 residues. CDR1 is SGHTA, CDR2 FQGNSA, per germline. Germline trimming cut 5 bases from V and 0 bases from J; bases unmatched to any gene: 3. The CDR3 sequence is CASSKDRVSGNTIYF. The CDR3 DNA follows: TGTGCCAGCAGCAAGGACAGGGTCTCTGGAAACACCATATATTTT.

The V gene is TRBV10-3, the J gene TRBJ1-2, with D hard to call. Trimming stripped 6 bases from V and 8 bases from J, with 16 bases between. Germline assignment: CDR1 ENHRY and CDR2 SYGVKD. CDR3 length: 13 amino acids. The CDR3 nucleotides read TGTGCCATCAGCGAATTCCCCCTTGGAGGCTACACCTTC. Its translation is CAISEFPLGGYTF.

The chain links TRBV7-8 to TRBJ2-7; D not certain. Per the germline V gene, CDR1 is SGHVS and CDR2 is FQNEAQ. The CDR3 has 16 residues. V was shortened by 5 bases and J by 5 bases, with 22 bases between the two germline ends. This chain's CDR3 is CASSHRPGKGIHEQYF. The CDR3 nucleotides are TGTGCCAGCAGCCACCGCCCTGGGAAGGGTATCCACGAGCAGTACTTC. Together with reference TRBV7-8 and TRBJ2-7, the CDR3 gives the full variable domain: GAGVSQSPRYKVAKRGQDVALRCDPISGHVSLFWYQQALGQGPEFLTYFQNEAQLDKSGLPSDRFFAERPEGSVSTLKIQRTQQEDSAVYLCASSHRPGKGIHEQYFGPGTRLTVT.

V is TRBV5-1 and J is TRBJ2-7, with D possibly TRBD2 on 5 matching bases. This CDR3 has 13 amino acids. Germline V lookup: CDR1 SGHRS, CDR2 YFSETQ. With 4 bases removed from V and 1 base from J, the gap between germline ends came to 9 bases. CDR3 sequence: CASSITSSYEQYF. The CDR3 DNA is TGCGCCAGCAGCATCACTAGTTCCTACGAGCAGTACTTC.

V gene TRBV2 combines with J gene TRBJ2-7; D ambiguous. With 4 bases removed from V and 3 bases from J, the gap between germline ends came to 7 bases. The CDR3 is 12 residues long. Germline V gene sequence: CDR1 SNHLY, CDR2 FYNNEI. The CDR3 is CASSVRSYEQYF. CDR3 DNA: TGTGCCAGCAGTGTCCGCAGCTACGAGCAGTACTTC.

The gene calls are TRBV6-1 and TRBJ1-4; D gene uncertain. CDR3 length: 13 amino acids. Looked up from germline, CDR1 is MNHNS and CDR2 is SASEGT. V dropped 3 bases and J dropped 6 bases, with 8 bases sitting between them. The chain's CDR3 is CASSDGTDEKLFF. CDR3 nucleotides: TGTGCCAGCAGTGACGGCACGGATGAAAAACTGTTTTTT.

V and J are TRBV7-2 and TRBJ1-5; D remains ambiguous. In germline, CDR1 is SGHTA, CDR2 FQGNSA. The CDR3 contains 13 residues. Trimming left V 5 bases short and J 0 bases short, with 5 bases between. This CDR3 is CASSGDSNQPQHF. Written as DNA, the CDR3 is TGTGCCAGCAGCGGCGATAGCAATCAGCCCCAGCATTTT.

The chain carries TRBV4-1 and TRBJ2-1; TRBD2 matches 7 bases. The CDR3 runs 14 residues. The junction had 3 bases not matched to a gene; V was cut back by 4 bases and J by 3 bases. Germline CDR1 is MGHRA and CDR2 is YSYEKL. The CDR3 coding sequence is TGCGCCAGCAGCCGCGGGGGAGACTACAATGAGCAGTTCTTC. This sequence encodes CASSRGGDYNEQFF.

V and J are TRBV29-1 and TRBJ1-1; D gene ambiguous. The CDR3 is 10 amino acids. Germline V gives CDR1 SQVTM, CDR2 ANQGSEA. V gave up 7 bases and J gave up 8 bases, with 11 bases separating them. This chain's CDR3 is CSAHRNEAFF. CDR3 sequence (DNA): TGCAGCGCCCACCGGAACGAAGCTTTCTTT.

The chain uses TRBV6-5 and TRBJ2-7; a possible D gene is TRBD1 (7 bases). The germline CDR1 and CDR2 sequences are MNHEY and SVGAGI. V lost 6 bases and J lost 4, with 16 bases in between. The CDR3 runs 14 residues. CDR3 in amino acids: CASSRTGEAYEQYF. The CDR3 DNA sequence: TGTGCCAGCAGCCGTACAGGGGAGGCATACGAGCAGTACTTC.

The CDR3 sequence: CASSLVGGGKLFF. CDR3 nucleotides: TGTGCCAGCTCCTTGGTCGGGGGCGGAAAACTGTTTTTT. The genes are TRBV28 and TRBJ1-4; tentative D call: TRBD1 (6 bases). Germline CDR1 is MDHEN and CDR2 is SYDVKM. This CDR3 has 13 residues. Trimming shortened V by 8 bases and J by 10 bases, and 17 bases separated the two germline ends.